This TCR beta chain appears in the sequencing data of a study of T cell repertoires in cytomegalovirus infection. There are many counts of this clonotype. MiXCR, run by TCRdb on the reads, gives a single entry per CDR3 protein. The sample lists just under 300,000 distinct CDR3 sequences, around 10% occurring once. V was pared by 1 base and J by 0 bases, with 10 bases between. The CDR3 spans 16 residues. Germline CDR1 is SGHTA and CDR2 is FQGNSA. Specimen: PBMCs. The TCR was taken from a human donor in good health (CMV status not recorded). Some clones in this sample may be carry-over from other donors' samples. This chain joins TRBV7-2 and TRBJ1-3, with a weak D call TRBD1 (5 bases). The CDR3 bases are TGTGCCAGCAGCTTAGAGGGACGGAGCTCTGGAAACACCATATATTTT. Amino acid sequence: CASSLEGRSSGNTIYF.